These T cell receptor beta chains were read from a single sample in a study of cytomegalovirus exposure and HLA in healthy donors. Profiling relied on immunoSEQ multiplex PCR, and the TCRdb table lists in-frame clones only, not all of them. This sample carries tens of thousands of clones, more than 70% of them seen once, and the ten largest clones take roughly 51%. Sequencing was done on a sample of PBMCs. These receptors were collected from a man between 50 and 59 years old in good health and CMV-seropositive. Each CDR3 is given with its conserved first and last residue. The D gene is left open where the match is weak. Clone size is stated in some rows and not others, as once, few, many or a class when expanded.

>TRBJ2-2|.|.|TRBV18
CASSQAMSTGELFF
TGTGCCAGCTCACAAGCCATGAGCACCGGGGAGCTGTTTTTT
>TRBJ2-2|TRBD2|few|TRBV6-6
CASRDAGGPITGELFF
TGTGCCAGCAGGGATGCGGGAGGGCCTATCACCGGGGAGCTGTTTTTT
>TRBJ2-5|TRBD1|.|TRBV7-9
CSSSSPRDSEDF
TGTTCCAGCAGCTCCCCAAGGGACAGCGAAGACTTC
>TRBJ2-1|TRBD2|.|TRBV14
CASSQDAGTSSNEQFF
TGTGCCAGCAGCCAAGATGCGGGGACTAGCAGCAATGAGCAGTTCTTC
>TRBJ2-1|TRBD2|.|TRBV7-3
CASTPEGGSSYNEQFF
TGTGCCAGCACCCCTGAAGGCGGGAGCTCCTACAATGAGCAGTTCTTC
>TRBJ2-7|TRBD1|once|TRBV6-1
CASSERQPAGGYEQYF
TGTGCCAGCAGTGAGCGACAACCGGCAGGGGGCTACGAGCAGTACTTC
>TRBJ1-5|.|few|TRBV28
CASRSARGSRNQPQHF
TGTGCCAGCAGGTCCGCCAGGGGCAGCCGCAATCAGCCCCAGCATTTT
>TRBJ2-3|TRBD1|.|TRBV9
CASSVRQGDSTDTQYF
TGTGCCAGCAGCGTAAGACAGGGGGACAGCACAGATACGCAGTATTTT
>TRBJ1-1|TRBD1|few|TRBV5-4
CASSSATNRGDTEAFF
TGTGCCAGCAGCTCCGCCACAAACAGGGGGGACACTGAAGCTTTCTTT
>TRBJ2-7|.|.|TRBV2
CASSVGRASEQYF
TGTGCCAGCAGTGTGGGCAGGGCATCCGAGCAGTACTTC
>TRBJ2-7|TRBD1|.|TRBV7-9
CASSARDRGHYEQYF
TGTGCCAGCAGCGCCCGGGACAGGGGGCACTACGAGCAGTACTTC
>TRBJ1-4|.|.|TRBV30
CAWRTLSTRGEKLFF
TGTGCCTGGAGGACGCTAAGCACCCGAGGGGAAAAACTGTTTTTT
>TRBJ1-2|.|.|TRBV28
CASSYQVNYGYTF
TGTGCCAGCAGTTATCAGGTGAACTATGGCTACACCTTC
>TRBJ1-5|.|.|TRBV30
CAWSDRLTGAYSNQPQHF
TGTGCCTGGAGTGACCGCCTTACAGGAGCGTATAGCAATCAGCCCCAGCATTTT
>TRBJ1-1|TRBD1|.|TRBV29-1
CSVGTGEAFF
TGCAGCGTTGGGACAGGGGAAGCTTTCTTT
>TRBJ2-7|.|once|TRBV7-7
CASSLRRGPNYEQYF
TGTGCTAGCAGCTTAAGGCGGGGACCGAACTACGAGCAGTACTTC
>TRBJ1-5|.|few|TRBV7-6
CASSLDRLSAQHF
TGTGCCAGCAGCTTAGACAGACTATCCGCCCAGCATTTT
>TRBJ2-7|.|.|TRBV18
CASSLQATYEQYF
TGTGCCAGCTCACTACAGGCAACCTACGAGCAGTACTTC
>TRBJ2-1|TRBD2|.|TRBV18
CASSPLPAGADNEQFF
TGTGCCAGCTCACCACTCCCAGCGGGGGCCGACAATGAGCAGTTCTTC
>TRBJ2-2|.|.|TRBV9
CASSVATGTNTGELFF
TGTGCCAGCAGCGTAGCTACAGGGACGAACACCGGGGAGCTGTTTTTT
>TRBJ2-7|TRBD2|once|TRBV19
CASSFGLAGGRGEQYF
TGTGCCAGTAGTTTCGGACTAGCGGGAGGCAGGGGCGAGCAGTACTTC
>TRBJ2-1|.|.|TRBV7-8
CASSLGGTVEQFF
TGTGCCAGCAGCCTAGGGGGGACAGTTGAGCAGTTCTTC
>TRBJ2-7|.|few|TRBV6-5
CASSIEQGSSYEQYF
TGTGCCAGCAGTATCGAACAGGGTAGCTCCTACGAGCAGTACTTC
>TRBJ1-4|.|.|TRBV25-1
CASSDLREPNEKLFF
TGTGCCAGCAGTGATTTGAGGGAGCCTAATGAAAAACTGTTTTTT
>TRBJ1-5|.|.|TRBV7-9
CASSLGNTGIQPQHF
TGTGCCAGCAGCTTAGGTAACACAGGGATTCAGCCCCAGCATTTT
>TRBJ1-5|TRBD1|.|TRBV7-9
CASSSGQGISNQPQHF
TGTGCCAGCAGCTCGGGACAGGGGATTAGCAATCAGCCCCAGCATTTT
>TRBJ1-5|.|.|TRBV5-6
CASSSQGYGNQPQHF
TGTGCCAGCAGCTCTCAGGGGTATGGCAATCAGCCCCAGCATTTT